Presented here are 32 T cell receptor beta chains from one specimen sequenced in a study of identifying expanded T cells in peripheral blood. Clones were read by immunoSEQ multiplex PCR, and TCRdb kept only the in-frame ones, dropping some. The data hold around 68,000 clones, with 80% to 90% observed a single time. The sequenced sample was blood. Receptors originate from a person aged 18-70 years in good health.

The chain has TRBV27 and TRBJ2-5; 10 nucleotides match TRBD2. Trimming removed 3 bases from V and 5 bases from J; junction bases left unmatched: 9. This CDR3 contains 16 residues. Germline V gene data show CDR1 as MNHEY and CDR2 as SMNVEV (reference sequence). This CDR3 is CASSFGTSELLETQYF. The CDR3 bases are TGTGCCAGCAGTTTTGGGACTAGCGAACTCCTGGAGACCCAGTACTTC.

The J gene is TRBJ2-2, the V gene TRBV18, with 10 bases fitting TRBD1. The CDR3 consists of 15 residues. Losses at the gene ends were 4 bases for V and 5 bases for J; bases not matched to a gene: 4. CDR1 is KGHSH and CDR2 is LQKENI in the germline V gene. CDR3 protein: CASSRDRGKTGELFF. The CDR3 bases are TGTGCCAGCTCACGGGACAGGGGAAAAACCGGGGAGCTGTTTTTT.

The genes are TRBV2 and TRBJ2-1, with 8 bases lining up with TRBD2. From germline, CDR1 is SNHLY and CDR2 FYNNEI. This CDR3 contains 13 residues. V lost 5 bases and J lost 6; bases outside the gene matches: 3. The DNA for the CDR3 is TGTGCCAGCAGTTACGGGACTAGCAATGAGCAGTTCTTC. Its protein is CASSYGTSNEQFF.

The J gene is TRBJ1-4, the V gene TRBV2, with TRBD1 matching over 7 bases. Unmatched junction bases numbered 4, after V lost 7 bases and J lost 8 bases. Germline V lookup: CDR1 SNHLY, CDR2 FYNNEI. CDR3 length equals 12 residues. CDR3 DNA: TGTGCCAGCAACAGGGGTGGCGAAAAACTGTTTTTT. Translation: CASNRGGEKLFF.

The chain is built from TRBV27 and TRBJ1-6; D gene uncertain. Germline V gene sequence: CDR1 MNHEY, CDR2 SMNVEV (reference sequence). The V and J ends lost 3 bases and 4 bases respectively, with 13 bases between them. CDR3 length: 16 residues. The chain's CDR3 is CASSLGLRNYNSPLHF. The CDR3 DNA reads TGTGCCAGCAGTTTGGGGTTGCGGAATTATAATTCACCCCTCCACTTT.

J is TRBJ2-5 and V is TRBV21-1; the table's TRBD2 call for D was not verified on the DNA. TRBV21-1 is a documented pseudogene. The CDR3 contains 13 residues. This CDR3 reads CAPGRGRPETQYF. The DNA of the CDR3 is TGTGCCCCCGGGAGGGGGAGGCCAGAGACCCAGTACTTC.

This clone has a single count. The chain uses TRBV6-5 and TRBJ1-4; a weak D match, TRBD1 (5 bases). Trimming left V 6 bases short and J 5 bases short, with 13 bases between. Germline V CDR1 and CDR2: MNHEY, SVGAGI. CDR3 length equals 14 residues. The DNA for the CDR3 is TGTGCCAGCAGACCCGCCGGGACGAATGAAAAACTGTTTTTT. It codes for CASRPAGTNEKLFF.

This sequence joins TRBV11-2 and TRBJ2-1, with 12 bases lining up with TRBD2. With 5 bases clipped from V and 13 bases from J, the junction kept 12 bases outside the gene matches. This CDR3 is built from 15 residues. The germline V gene has CDR1 SGHAT and CDR2 FQNNGV. Here the CDR3 reads CASSPKLAGGLGQFF. As DNA, the CDR3 is TGTGCCAGCAGCCCCAAACTAGCGGGGGGCCTTGGACAGTTCTTC. The whole variable domain, filled in from reference TRBV11-2 and TRBJ2-1, reads EAGVAQSPRYKIIEKRQSVAFWCNPISGHATLYWYQQILGQGPKLLIQFQNNGVVDDSQLPKDRFSAERLKGVDSTLKIQPAKLEDSAVYLCASSPKLAGGLGQFFGPGTRLTVL.

This chain uses TRBV18 with TRBJ2-4; D remains ambiguous. The CDR3 runs 14 residues. Germline V gene sequence: CDR1 KGHSH, CDR2 LQKENI. V lost 6 bases, J lost 0 bases, and 9 bases lay in between. In nucleotides, the CDR3 is TGTGCCAGCTCCGTCGATTTAGCCAAAAACATTCAGTACTTC. Its protein is CASSVDLAKNIQYF. Full variable domain (remainder filled in from reference TRBV18 and TRBJ2-4): NAGVMQNPRHLVRRRGQEARLRCSPMKGHSHVYWYRQLPEEGLKFMVYLQKENIIDESGMPKERFSAEFPKEGPSILRIQQVVRGDSAAYFCASSVDLAKNIQYFGAGTRLSVL.

The chain joins TRBV28 to TRBJ2-3; no clear D. V lost 8 bases, J lost 2 bases, and 8 bases lay in between. This CDR3 is built from 12 residues. Germline CDR1 reads MDHEN; CDR2 reads SYDVKM. In DNA, the CDR3 is TGTGCCAGCTTTGAATTCACAGATACGCAGTATTTT. It specifies CASFEFTDTQYF.

The chain links TRBV19 to TRBJ1-2, with TRBD1 as a possible D gene (5 bases). The CDR3 runs 13 residues. The germline V and J ends were trimmed by 3 bases and 4 bases, with 9 bases remaining between them. Germline V gives CDR1 LNHDA, CDR2 SQIVND (reference sequence). In DNA, the CDR3 is TGTGCCAGTAGTATGACAGATTTCTATGGCTACACCTTC. Its protein product is CASSMTDFYGYTF.

V usage is TRBV13 and J usage is TRBJ2-5; unclear D gene. The CDR3 covers 14 residues. V lost 1 base to trimming and J lost 1 base, with 7 bases between them. Looked up from germline, CDR1 is PRHDT and CDR2 is FYEKMQ (reference sequence). CDR3 amino acids: CASSLEELQETQYF. The DNA of the CDR3 is TGTGCCAGCAGCTTAGAGGAGCTCCAAGAGACCCAGTACTTC.

This rearrangement joins TRBV19 to TRBJ1-1; D is undetermined. The CDR3 is 15 residues long. V was trimmed by 4 bases and J by 0 bases, leaving 12 bases between them. Germline V CDR1 and CDR2: LNHDA, SQIVND (reference sequence). The CDR3 is CASSSSGRMNTEAFF. The DNA for the CDR3 is TGTGCCAGTAGTAGCTCTGGACGGATGAACACTGAAGCTTTCTTT.

CDR3 loop: CASSLVGTGGDEQYF. In DNA form, the CDR3 reads TGCGCCAGCAGCTTGGTAGGGACAGGGGGGGACGAGCAGTACTTC. This chain links TRBV5-1 with TRBJ2-7, with 11 positions matching TRBD1. Per the germline V gene, CDR1 is SGHRS and CDR2 is YFSETQ. The CDR3 extends over 15 amino acids. Losses at the gene ends were 0 bases for V and 5 bases for J; bases not matched to a gene: 4.

The chain combines TRBV10-2 with TRBJ1-1; no clear D gene. Trimming removed 4 bases at V and 3 bases at J, with 3 bases between. The CDR3 is 11 residues long. Germline values: CDR1 WSHSY, CDR2 SAAADI. The CDR3 sequence is CASSGHTEAFF. DNA for the CDR3: TGCGCCAGCAGTGGACACACTGAAGCTTTCTTT.

This chain uses TRBV9 with TRBJ1-4; D is undetermined. Germline V gene lookup returns CDR1 SGDLS and CDR2 YYNGEE. Trimming left V 4 bases short and J 8 bases short, with 9 bases between. This CDR3 region has 12 residues. DNA of the CDR3: TGTGCCAGCAGCCCCTTTGGCGAAAAACTGTTTTTT. Its translation is CASSPFGEKLFF.

This clone was picked up many times. The chain uses TRBV6-1 and TRBJ2-1, with D possibly TRBD2 on 6 matching bases. V lost 7 bases, J lost 7 bases, and 17 bases lay in between. Germline CDR1 MNHNS, CDR2 SASEGT. This CDR3 is built from 14 residues. CDR3: CASTRASEGNEQFF. The DNA of the CDR3 is TGTGCCAGCACGAGGGCTAGCGAGGGTAATGAGCAGTTCTTC.

This rearrangement joins TRBV2 to TRBJ1-1, with D uncertain. CDR3 length equals 13 residues. V was pared by 4 bases and J by 4 bases, with 10 bases between. Germline CDR1 is SNHLY and CDR2 is FYNNEI. The CDR3 spells CASSVISGTEAFF. DNA of the CDR3: TGTGCCAGCAGTGTCATAAGTGGCACTGAAGCTTTCTTT.

The chain has TRBV7-3 and TRBJ2-5; D may be TRBD1 (6 bases). Per germline, CDR1 SGHTA and CDR2 FQGTGA. V dropped 2 bases and J dropped 5 bases, with 9 bases sitting between them. The CDR3 covers 13 residues. In DNA, the CDR3 is TGTGCCAGCAGCTTATACCAGGGGGAGACCCAGTACTTC. Translation gives CASSLYQGETQYF.

The V call is TRBV5-1, the J call TRBJ1-4; tentatively, D is TRBD1 (6 bases). V was shortened by 4 bases and J by 5 bases, with 12 bases between the two germline ends. The CDR3 loop spans 14 amino acids. CDR1 SGHRS and CDR2 YFSETQ come from the germline V gene. The CDR3 DNA is TGCGCCAGCAGCCAACAGGGCGGCAATGAAAAACTGTTTTTT. Translated: CASSQQGGNEKLFF.

The chain employs TRBV5-1 and TRBJ2-3; 11 bases are a match to TRBD2. Germline-derived CDR1 and CDR2 are SGHRS and YFSETQ. CDR3 length: 16 amino acids. V lost 3 bases, J lost 5 bases, and 8 bases stayed unmatched. The CDR3 loop is CASSSIAGGPIDTQYF. The CDR3, as DNA: TGCGCCAGCAGCTCCATAGCGGGGGGGCCCATAGATACGCAGTATTTT.

The chain employs TRBV27 and TRBJ2-6; D is unclear. This CDR3 is 17 amino acids long. Germline CDR1 is MNHEY and CDR2 is SMNVEV (reference sequence). V was cut by 0 bases and J by 0 bases, with 9 bases left in between. As DNA, the CDR3 is TGTGCCAGCAGTTTATCGACTTCCGGCTCTGGGGCCAACGTCCTGACTTTC. Amino acids: CASSLSTSGSGANVLTF. Full variable domain (rest looked up from reference TRBV27 and TRBJ2-6): EAQVTQNPRYLITVTGKKLTVTCSQNMNHEYMSWYRQDPGLGLRQIYYSMNVEVTDKGDVPEGYKVSRKEKRNFPLILESPSPNQTSLYFCASSLSTSGSGANVLTFGAGSRLTVL.

This rearrangement joins TRBV2 to TRBJ2-2; 9 bases match TRBD1. The length of the CDR3 is 15 residues. Germline lookup yields CDR1 SNHLY and CDR2 FYNNEI. Trimming cost V 6 bases and J 6 bases; bases outside gene matches: 8. The CDR3 here is CASRSDRGRAGELFF. CDR3 nucleotide sequence: TGTGCCAGCAGATCGGACAGGGGAAGGGCCGGGGAGCTGTTTTTT.

The V gene is TRBV4-1, the J gene TRBJ2-1; 8 bases line up with TRBD2. The CDR3 totals 18 residues. The trim removed 0 bases at V and 7 bases at J, leaving 14 bases unmatched. Looked up from germline, CDR1 is MGHRA and CDR2 is YSYEKL. CDR3 DNA: TGCGCCAGCAGCCAAGAATTTCGGGGGGGAGGTGTCGGGAATGAGCAGTTCTTC. It codes for CASSQEFRGGGVGNEQFF.

There are a few counts of this clone. The chain joins TRBV5-1 to TRBJ2-7; D uncertain. V shed 0 bases and J shed 1 base, with 11 bases lying between them. Germline V gene data show CDR1 as SGHRS and CDR2 as YFSETQ. The CDR3 totals 15 residues. The DNA for the CDR3 is TGCGCCAGCAGCTTGGGGCTGCCGGGTTCCTACGAGCAGTACTTC. Translating gives CASSLGLPGSYEQYF. The full variable domain, in which reference TRBV5-1 and TRBJ2-7 provide the parts outside the CDR3, is KAGVTQTPRYLIKTRGQQVTLSCSPISGHRSVSWYQQTPGQGLQFLFEYFSETQRNKGNFPGRFSGRQFSNSRSEMNVSTLELGDSALYLCASSLGLPGSYEQYFGPGTRLTVT.

The chain links TRBV7-9 to TRBJ1-3; D uncertain. Germline assignment: CDR1 SEHNR and CDR2 FQNEAQ (reference sequence). V shed 2 bases and J shed 1 base, with 12 bases lying between them. The CDR3 is 16 residues long. The CDR3 sequence: CASSLYAGTSGNTIYF. CDR3 in DNA: TGTGCCAGCAGCTTATATGCGGGTACGTCTGGAAACACCATATATTTT.

The chain couples TRBV27 to TRBJ2-7; 8 bases are shared with TRBD1. With V trimmed by 2 bases and J by 6 bases, 9 bases remained unmatched. The germline CDR1 and CDR2 sequences are MNHEY and SMNVEV (reference sequence). This CDR3 contains 15 residues. The CDR3 loop is CASSLRWTGFGEQYF. CDR3 bases: TGTGCCAGCAGTTTACGCTGGACAGGGTTCGGCGAGCAGTACTTC.

CDR3 in DNA: TGTGCCAGCAGTACGTGGGCTAATGAAAAACTGTTTTTT. Translation gives CASSTWANEKLFF. The chain combines TRBV2 with TRBJ1-4; D is unresolved. V gave up 5 bases and J gave up 3 bases, with 7 bases separating them. CDR1 is SNHLY and CDR2 is FYNNEI in the germline V gene. The CDR3 runs 13 residues.

The chain recombines TRBV19 with TRBJ2-1, with 7 bases fitting TRBD2. Germline CDR1 reads LNHDA; CDR2 reads SQIVND (reference sequence). The CDR3 totals 17 residues. Unmatched junction bases numbered 11, after V lost 6 bases and J lost 0 bases. The DNA of the CDR3 is TGTGCCAGTAGCGGATGGGGAGGGGTAAACTCCTACAATGAGCAGTTCTTC. It specifies CASSGWGGVNSYNEQFF.

The rearrangement uses TRBV5-1 and TRBJ2-1, with TRBD1 identical over 11 bases. Per germline, CDR1 SGHRS and CDR2 YFSETQ. Unmatched junction bases numbered 7, after V lost 2 bases and J lost 12 bases. The CDR3 contains 14 residues. CDR3 in DNA: TGCGCCAGCAGCTTAGGACAGGGGGCGCAGGTGCAGTTCTTC. It translates to CASSLGQGAQVQFF.

The V gene is TRBV14, the J gene TRBJ1-3, with unresolved D. Germline lookup yields CDR1 SGHDN and CDR2 FVKESK. This CDR3 has 17 amino acids. The V end lost 2 bases, the J end lost 0 bases, and 14 bases lay between the germline ends. This CDR3 reads CASSQIPGLSSGNTIYF. CDR3 bases: TGTGCCAGCAGCCAAATACCGGGCCTCAGCTCTGGAAACACCATATATTTT.

V usage is TRBV6-5 and J usage is TRBJ1-2; D gene ambiguous. Deletions cut 4 bases from V and 8 bases from J, with 17 bases between. CDR1 and CDR2 (germline): MNHEY, SVGAGI. The CDR3 has 14 amino acids. CDR3: CASSSPGPMGGYTF. The CDR3 DNA is TGTGCCAGCAGTTCCCCCGGGCCCATGGGCGGCTACACCTTC.